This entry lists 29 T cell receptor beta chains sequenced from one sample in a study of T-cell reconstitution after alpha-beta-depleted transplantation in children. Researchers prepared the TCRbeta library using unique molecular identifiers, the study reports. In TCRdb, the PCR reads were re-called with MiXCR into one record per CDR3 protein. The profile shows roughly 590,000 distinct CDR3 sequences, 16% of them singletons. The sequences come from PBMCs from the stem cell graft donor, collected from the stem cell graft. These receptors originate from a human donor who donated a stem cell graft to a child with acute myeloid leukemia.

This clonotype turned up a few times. DNA for the CDR3: TGTGCCATCTCGGGGGGGGCGTCCGAAAAACTGTTTTTT. It encodes CAISGGASEKLFF. The rearrangement joins TRBV28 to TRBJ1-4, with D perhaps TRBD1 (6 bases). The V end was cut by 10 bases, the J end by 8 bases, with 17 bases between. The CDR3 contains 13 residues. Germline V CDR1 and CDR2: MDHEN, SYDVKM. Complete variable domain (other parts from reference TRBV28 and TRBJ1-4): DVKVTQSSRYLVKRTGEKVFLECVQDMDHENMFWYRQDPGLGLRLIYFSYDVKMKEKGDIPEGYSVSREKKERFSLILESASTNQTSMYLCAISGGASEKLFFGSGTQLSVL.

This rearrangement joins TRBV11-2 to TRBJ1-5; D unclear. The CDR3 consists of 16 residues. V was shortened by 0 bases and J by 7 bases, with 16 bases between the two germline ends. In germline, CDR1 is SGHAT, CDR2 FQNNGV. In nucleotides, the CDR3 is TGTGCCAGCAGCTTAGACGGACTCCGATTGGGGCAGCCCCAGCATTTT. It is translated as CASSLDGLRLGQPQHF.

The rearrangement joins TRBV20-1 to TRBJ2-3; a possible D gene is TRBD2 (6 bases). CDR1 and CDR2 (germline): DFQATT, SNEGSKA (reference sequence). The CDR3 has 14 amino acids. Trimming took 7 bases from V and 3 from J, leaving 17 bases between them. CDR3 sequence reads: CSGLTVGRTDTQYF. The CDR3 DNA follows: TGCAGTGGATTGACTGTGGGGAGGACAGATACGCAGTATTTT.

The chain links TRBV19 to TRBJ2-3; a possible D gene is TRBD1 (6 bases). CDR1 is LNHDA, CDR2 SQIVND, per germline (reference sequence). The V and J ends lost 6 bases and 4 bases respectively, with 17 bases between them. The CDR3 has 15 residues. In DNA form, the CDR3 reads TGTGCCAGTAGGGAACAGGGAAGGGGAGCAGATACGCAGTATTTT. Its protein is CASREQGRGADTQYF.

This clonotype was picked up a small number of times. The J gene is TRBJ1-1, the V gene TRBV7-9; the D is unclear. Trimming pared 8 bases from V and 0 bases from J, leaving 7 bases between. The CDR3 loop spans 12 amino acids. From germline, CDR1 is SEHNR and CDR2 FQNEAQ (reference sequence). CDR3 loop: CASGLVNTEAFF. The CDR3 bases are TGTGCCAGCGGGCTGGTGAACACTGAAGCTTTCTTT.

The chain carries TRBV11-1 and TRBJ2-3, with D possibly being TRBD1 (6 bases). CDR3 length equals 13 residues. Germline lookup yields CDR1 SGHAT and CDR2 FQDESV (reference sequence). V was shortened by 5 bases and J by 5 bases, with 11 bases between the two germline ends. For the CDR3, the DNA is TGTGCCAGCAGCGGACAGCAGATAGATACGCAGTATTTT. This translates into CASSGQQIDTQYF.

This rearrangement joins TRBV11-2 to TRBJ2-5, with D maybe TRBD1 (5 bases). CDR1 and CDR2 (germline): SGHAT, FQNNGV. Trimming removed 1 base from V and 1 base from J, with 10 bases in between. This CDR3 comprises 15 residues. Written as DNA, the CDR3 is TGTGCCAGCAGCTTAGTCCAGGGCCCCCAAGAGACCCAGTACTTC. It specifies CASSLVQGPQETQYF.

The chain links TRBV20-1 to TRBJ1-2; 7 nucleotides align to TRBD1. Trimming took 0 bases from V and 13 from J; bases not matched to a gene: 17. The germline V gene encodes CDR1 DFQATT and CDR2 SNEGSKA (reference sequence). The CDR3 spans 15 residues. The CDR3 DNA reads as TGCAGTGCTAGAGATAGGGTAGGGGGCGCGCGTATTCGCACCTTC. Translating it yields CSARDRVGGARIRTF.

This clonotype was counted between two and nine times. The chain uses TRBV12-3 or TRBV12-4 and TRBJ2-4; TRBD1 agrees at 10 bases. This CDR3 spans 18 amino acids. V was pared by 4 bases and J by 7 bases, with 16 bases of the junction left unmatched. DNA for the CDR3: TGTGCCAGCAGTTCCGATAGTAGCCTCGGGACAGGGGTGAACATTCAGTACTTC. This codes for CASSSDSSLGTGVNIQYF.

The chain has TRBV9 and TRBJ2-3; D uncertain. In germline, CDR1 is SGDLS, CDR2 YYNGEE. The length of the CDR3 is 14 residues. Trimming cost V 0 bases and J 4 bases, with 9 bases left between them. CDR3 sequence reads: CASSVALVADTQYF. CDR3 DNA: TGTGCCAGCAGCGTAGCCCTGGTGGCAGATACGCAGTATTTT.

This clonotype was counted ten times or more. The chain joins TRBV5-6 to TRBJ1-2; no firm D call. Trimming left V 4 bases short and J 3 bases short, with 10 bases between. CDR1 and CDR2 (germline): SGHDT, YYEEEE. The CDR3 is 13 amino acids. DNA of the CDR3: TGTGCCAGCAGCGTCCCAGCGGACTATGGCTACACCTTC. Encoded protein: CASSVPADYGYTF.

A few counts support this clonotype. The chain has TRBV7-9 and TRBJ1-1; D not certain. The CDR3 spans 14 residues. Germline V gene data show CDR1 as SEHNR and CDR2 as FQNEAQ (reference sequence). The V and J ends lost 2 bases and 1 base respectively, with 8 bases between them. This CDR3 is CASSLYEKNTEAFF. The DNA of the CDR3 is TGTGCCAGCAGCTTATATGAAAAGAACACTGAAGCTTTCTTT.

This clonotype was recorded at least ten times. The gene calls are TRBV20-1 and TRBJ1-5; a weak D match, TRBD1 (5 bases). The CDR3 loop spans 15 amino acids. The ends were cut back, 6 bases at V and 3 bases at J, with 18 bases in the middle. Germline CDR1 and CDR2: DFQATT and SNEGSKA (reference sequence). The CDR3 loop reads CSARSGAGLNQPQHF. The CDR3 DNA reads TGCAGTGCGCGATCCGGGGCCGGGCTCAATCAGCCCCAGCATTTT.

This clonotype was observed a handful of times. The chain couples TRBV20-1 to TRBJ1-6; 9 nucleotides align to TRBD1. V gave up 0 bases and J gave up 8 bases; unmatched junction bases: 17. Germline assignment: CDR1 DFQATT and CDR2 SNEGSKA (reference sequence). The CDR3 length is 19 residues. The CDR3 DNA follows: TGCAGTGCTAGAGACCTAGGACAGGGGAAGGTACTAGTCCATTCACCCCTCCACTTT. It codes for CSARDLGQGKVLVHSPLHF.

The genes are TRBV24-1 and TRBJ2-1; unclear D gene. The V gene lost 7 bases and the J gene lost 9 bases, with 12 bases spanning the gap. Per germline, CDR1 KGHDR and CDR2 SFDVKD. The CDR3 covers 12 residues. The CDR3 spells CATSLVGSEQFF. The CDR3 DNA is TGTGCCACCAGCTTAGTTGGTAGTGAGCAGTTCTTC.

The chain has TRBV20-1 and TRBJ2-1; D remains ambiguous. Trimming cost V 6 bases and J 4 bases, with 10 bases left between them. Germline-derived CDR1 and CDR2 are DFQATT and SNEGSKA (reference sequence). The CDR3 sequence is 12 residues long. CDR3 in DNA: TGCAGTGCGGGGATAGATTACAATGAGCAGTTCTTC. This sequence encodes CSAGIDYNEQFF.

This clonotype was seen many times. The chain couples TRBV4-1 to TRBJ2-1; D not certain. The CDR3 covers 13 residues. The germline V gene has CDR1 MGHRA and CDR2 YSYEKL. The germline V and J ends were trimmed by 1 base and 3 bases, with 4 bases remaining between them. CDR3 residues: CASSQAVYNEQFF. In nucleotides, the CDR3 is TGCGCCAGCAGCCAAGCAGTCTACAATGAGCAGTTCTTC.

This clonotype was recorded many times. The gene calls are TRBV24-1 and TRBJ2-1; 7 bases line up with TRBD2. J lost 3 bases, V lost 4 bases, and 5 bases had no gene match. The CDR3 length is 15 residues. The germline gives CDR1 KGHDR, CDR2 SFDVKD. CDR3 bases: TGTGCCACCAGTGACCCTCCGGGGGGCTACAATGAGCAGTTCTTC. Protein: CATSDPPGGYNEQFF.

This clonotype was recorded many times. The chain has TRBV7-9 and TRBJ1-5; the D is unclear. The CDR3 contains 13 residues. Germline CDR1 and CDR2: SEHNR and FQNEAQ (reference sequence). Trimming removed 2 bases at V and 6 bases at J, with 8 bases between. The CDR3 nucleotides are TGTGCCAGCAGCTTATCCTCCAGTCAGCCCCAGCATTTT. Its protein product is CASSLSSSQPQHF. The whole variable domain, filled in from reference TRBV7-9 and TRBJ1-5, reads DTGVSQNPRHKITKRGQNVTFRCDPISEHNRLYWYRQTLGQGPEFLTYFQNEAQLEKSRLLSDRFSAERPKGSFSTLEIQRTEQGDSAMYLCASSLSSSQPQHFGDGTRLSIL.

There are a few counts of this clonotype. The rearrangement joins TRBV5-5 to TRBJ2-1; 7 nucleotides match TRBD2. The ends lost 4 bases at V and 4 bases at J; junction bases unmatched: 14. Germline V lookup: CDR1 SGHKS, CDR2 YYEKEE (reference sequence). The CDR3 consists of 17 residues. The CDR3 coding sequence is TGTGCCAGCAGCCAAACCCTTCCTAGCGGTTCTTACAATGAGCAGTTCTTC. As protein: CASSQTLPSGSYNEQFF.

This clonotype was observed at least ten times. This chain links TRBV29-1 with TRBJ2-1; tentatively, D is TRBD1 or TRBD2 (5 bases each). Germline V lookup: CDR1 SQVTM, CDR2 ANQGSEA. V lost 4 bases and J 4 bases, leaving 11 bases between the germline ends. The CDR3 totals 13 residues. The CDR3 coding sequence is TGCAGCGTTGTGGGACGCCATTACAATGAGCAGTTCTTC. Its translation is CSVVGRHYNEQFF.

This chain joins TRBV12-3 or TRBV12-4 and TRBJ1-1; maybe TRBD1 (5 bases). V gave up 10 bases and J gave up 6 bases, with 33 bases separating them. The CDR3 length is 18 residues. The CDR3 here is CAICFKVLAEGFVPEAFF. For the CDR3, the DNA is TGTGCCATCTGTTTTAAAGTCCTTGCGGAGGGGTTCGTGCCTGAAGCTTTCTTT.

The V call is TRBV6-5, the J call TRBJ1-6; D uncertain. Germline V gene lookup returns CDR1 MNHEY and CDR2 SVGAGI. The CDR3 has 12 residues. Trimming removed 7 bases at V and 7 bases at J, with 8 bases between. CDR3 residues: CASKAGNSPLHF. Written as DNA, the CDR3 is TGTGCCAGCAAAGCGGGGAATTCACCCCTCCACTTT.

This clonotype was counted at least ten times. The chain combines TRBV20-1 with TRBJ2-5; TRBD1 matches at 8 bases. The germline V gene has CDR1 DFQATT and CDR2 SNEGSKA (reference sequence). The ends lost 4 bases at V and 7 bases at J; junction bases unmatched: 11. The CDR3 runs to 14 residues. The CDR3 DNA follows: TGCAGTGCTACGATTCGGACAGGGTGGGGGACCCAGTACTTC. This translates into CSATIRTGWGTQYF.

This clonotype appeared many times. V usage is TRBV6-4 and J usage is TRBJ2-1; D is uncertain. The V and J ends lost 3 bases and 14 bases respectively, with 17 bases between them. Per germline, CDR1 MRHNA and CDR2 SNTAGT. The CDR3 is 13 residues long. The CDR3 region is CASSEMDRGRKFF. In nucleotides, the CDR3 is TGTGCCAGCAGTGAGATGGACCGTGGAAGGAAGTTCTTC.

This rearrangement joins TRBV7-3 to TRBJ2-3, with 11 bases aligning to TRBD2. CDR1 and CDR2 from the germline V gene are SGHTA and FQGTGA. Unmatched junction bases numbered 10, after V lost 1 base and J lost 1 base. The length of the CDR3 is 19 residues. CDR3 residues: CASSLRAVTSGGRTDTQYF. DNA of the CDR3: TGTGCCAGCAGCTTAAGAGCGGTCACTAGCGGGGGCCGCACAGATACGCAGTATTTT.

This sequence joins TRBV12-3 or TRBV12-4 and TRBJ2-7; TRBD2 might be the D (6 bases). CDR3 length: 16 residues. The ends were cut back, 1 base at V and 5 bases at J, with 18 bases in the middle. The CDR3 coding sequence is TGTGCCAGCAGTTTAGGGGGTCGAGGGCCGGGGGACGAGCAGTACTTC. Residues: CASSLGGRGPGDEQYF.

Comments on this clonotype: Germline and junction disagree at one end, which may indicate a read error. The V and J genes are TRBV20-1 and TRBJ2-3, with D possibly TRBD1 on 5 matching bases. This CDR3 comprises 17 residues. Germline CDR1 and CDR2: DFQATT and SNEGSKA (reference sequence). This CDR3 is CCAFPQPRPRVTDTQYF. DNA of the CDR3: TGCTGTGCTTTCCCGCAACCTCGACCCAGGGTGACAGATACGCAGTATTTT.

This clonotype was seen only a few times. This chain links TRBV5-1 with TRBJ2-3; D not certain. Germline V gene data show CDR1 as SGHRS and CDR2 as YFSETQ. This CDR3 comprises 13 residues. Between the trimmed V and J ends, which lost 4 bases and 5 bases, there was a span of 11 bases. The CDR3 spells CASSQGHGDTQYF. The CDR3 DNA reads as TGCGCCAGCAGCCAAGGGCATGGAGATACGCAGTATTTT.